This TCR beta chain is drawn from a study of OX40 agonist ivuxolimab in advanced cancers. Overall study: Three patients showed partial responses: one hepatocellular carcinoma and two cutaneous melanoma cases. Study results and limitations: On average, a greater number of expanded clones characterised CD8+ T cells relative to CD4+.

The CDR3 has 16 residues. The V end was cut by 4 bases, the J end by 5 bases, with 18 bases between. Germline V gene data show CDR1 as MGHRA and CDR2 as YSYEKL. Peripheral blood came from all dose cohorts at three timepoints. Profiling relied on immunoSEQ multiplex PCR, and the TCRdb table lists in-frame clones only, not all of them. The sample shows roughly 34,000 clones, around 90% of them seen only once. The table lists this clone with a count of one. No antigen is known for it. The chain joins TRBV4-1 to TRBJ2-1, with D maybe TRBD1 (5 bases). The sequence came from an adult with an advanced solid tumor such as melanoma, head and neck, liver or kidney cancer. The sequencing here drew on CD4+ or CD8+ T cells sorted from blood, taken in a trial of the OX40 agonist ivuxolimab. As DNA, the CDR3 is TGCGCCAGCAGCCGGAGTAGTGCAGGGTCACACAATGAGCAGTTCTTC. It is translated as CASSRSSAGSHNEQFF.